This T cell receptor (beta chain) emerged from a study of shared clonotypes between healthy human individuals. Looking at the study overall: Each donor contributed plates that comprised three CD4 naive, three CD4 memory, two CD8 naive and one CD8 memory. Study results and limitations: Generation probabilities of non-shared clonotypes were lower (relative to those shared by all four donors).

A word on this clone: The antigen remains unidentified.

CDR1 and CDR2 (germline): SGHTA, FQGNSA. The CDR3 loop spans 12 amino acids. The V segment lost 3 bases and the J segment 10 bases; nucleotides outside the gene matches: 5. Deep level was the assay's run setting. Genomic DNA per cell subset filled all wells of several immunoSEQ plates. Sequencing was performed with immunoSEQ multiplex PCR; in TCRdb, only in-frame clones are kept and a portion is missing. The sample yields 190,000 or so clones, 66% seen once. The source of this sequence is a man aged 30 to 39 in good health. The chain is built from TRBV7-2 and TRBJ1-1, with 7 bases identical to TRBD1. The sequenced material came from memory CD4+ T cells sorted from blood. Subset given: CD45RA-negative fraction. DNA of the CDR3: TGTGCCAGCAGCTTCACCCAGGGGGGAGCTTTCTTT. It specifies CASSFTQGGAFF.